This section outlines one T cell receptor (beta chain) sequence together with its context. These data come from a study of blood T cell repertoires in COVID-19. The data were produced by immunoSEQ multiplex PCR, yet TCRdb's version contains in-frame clones alone and is incomplete. This sample has 250,000 to 350,000 clones; 85% occur once, and the top ten carry 2% to 3%. Sample: PBMCs or T cells enriched from blood (not recorded which). This clonotype originated in a woman in her forties or fifties who had recovered from COVID-19.

CDR3: CASSSRNLYQGGEQYF. In DNA form, the CDR3 reads TGTGCCAGCAGCTCCCGGAACCTTTACCAGGGTGGCGAGCAGTACTTC. V and J are TRBV11-1 and TRBJ2-7; the D gene is possibly TRBD1 (5 bases). From germline, CDR1 is SGHAT and CDR2 FQDESV (reference sequence). Trimming removed 4 bases from V and 6 bases from J, with 22 bases in between. This CDR3 comprises 16 residues.